This TCR beta chain was recovered during a study of cytomegalovirus exposure and HLA in healthy donors. As for the study in general: Researchers found that approximately 80% of just under 400 genotyped donors fell within the Caucasian-associated ancestry cluster.

This clone was counted a single time. What it recognizes is unknown. In the PCR, 60 Vbeta and 13 Jbeta primers were used. TCRdb keeps only in-frame clones here, not all; method: immunoSEQ multiplex PCR. The sample includes about 94,000 clones, roughly 80% seen only once; the top ten take 6.5% to 9%. Points from the study as a whole: Rare sequences made up most TCRs, while some public TCRs were found in many donors.

The sequencing input was PBMCs. The sequence was obtained from a man between 40 and 49 years old in good health and CMV-seropositive.

The CDR3 nucleotides are TGTGCCAGCAGCATTAGCGGGAGAGGGGATGAGCAGTTCTTC. This sequence encodes CASSISGRGDEQFF. This sequence joins TRBV6-1 and TRBJ2-1; TRBD2 agrees at 9 bases. V was pared by 6 bases and J by 8 bases, with 8 bases of the junction left unmatched. Germline CDR1 MNHNS, CDR2 SASEGT. This CDR3 has 14 amino acids.